This TCR beta chain was sequenced during a study of cytomegalovirus exposure and HLA in healthy donors. Whole-study findings and limits: The study had only CMV serostatus as immune exposure information. Most subjects' HLA-A and HLA-B alleles were reportedly predicted from TCR beta sequences.

Concerning this clone itself: As yet, its antigen is unknown.

Germline loops: CDR1 MNHEY, CDR2 SVGAGI. The length of the CDR3 is 14 residues. V lost 1 base and J lost 7; bases outside the gene matches: 4. 60 Vbeta and 13 Jbeta primers were used in PCR. Libraries were prepared by immunoSEQ multiplex PCR; TCRdb keeps only in-frame clonotypes and omits some of them. The table includes approximately 120,000 clones, around 78% detected once. Source material: PBMCs. This TCR derives from a man over 45 in good health and CMV-seronegative. This chain links TRBV6-5 with TRBJ1-1; the match to TRBD1 covers 9 bases. In nucleotides, the CDR3 is TGTGCCAGCAGTTACTTAGGACAGGGGAATGAAGCTTTCTTT. This gives the protein CASSYLGQGNEAFF.